This entry features one TCR beta chain sequence. This sample is drawn from a study of blood T cell repertoires in COVID-19. Looking at the study overall: Researchers got acute and convalescent COVID-19 samples from the United States, Italy and Spain. T cells, B-cell-depleted T cells, or PBMCs supplied cDNA or gDNA.

Per the original methods: Using reference gene primer amplification, nucleated cell counts were estimated. The assay was immunoSEQ multiplex PCR, and TCRdb's table has in-frame clones only and misses some. From that table come the V and J calls and clone size; the DNA was used to work out D and trimming. The table has about 260,000 clones, roughly nine tenths seen once. The CDR3 contains 14 residues. V gave up 6 bases and J gave up 6 bases, with 12 bases separating them. Germline V gene sequence: CDR1 MNHEY, CDR2 SVGAGI. Specimen: peripheral blood. The source of this sequence is a man between 35 and 55 years old with active or convalescent COVID-19. The chain combines TRBV6-5 with TRBJ1-6; maybe TRBD1 (6 bases). The CDR3 spells CASSDTGLNSPLHF. CDR3 coding DNA: TGTGCCAGCAGCGACACAGGGCTTAATTCACCCCTCCACTTT.